This passage covers 13 T cell receptor beta chains from one sample sequenced in a study of cytomegalovirus exposure and HLA in healthy donors. Amplification used 60 Vbeta primers and 13 Jbeta primers. Libraries were prepared by immunoSEQ multiplex PCR; TCRdb keeps only in-frame clonotypes and omits some of them. The data hold 120,000 or so clones, with more than 70% observed a single time. Sequencing was carried out using PBMCs. Receptors were obtained from a man aged 25-45 years in good health and CMV-seronegative.

This chain uses TRBV13 with TRBJ2-3; D unresolved. The CDR3 sequence is 15 residues long. CDR1 is PRHDT and CDR2 is FYEKMQ in the germline V gene (reference sequence). Trimming cost V 0 bases and J 5 bases, with 12 bases left between them. CDR3 in DNA: TGTGCCAGCAGCTTAGGGCCTAAAACGGGAGATACGCAGTATTTT. Its translation: CASSLGPKTGDTQYF.

The rearrangement uses TRBV4-2 and TRBJ2-4; TRBD1 matches 7 bases. The germline V gene has CDR1 LGHNA and CDR2 YNFKEQ. The CDR3 has 15 amino acids. V shed 1 base, J shed 13 bases, and the junction held 13 bases outside the gene matches. CDR3: CASSQGVGGEGEQYF. In DNA form, the CDR3 reads TGTGCCAGCAGCCAAGGGGTAGGGGGCGAGGGGGAGCAGTACTTC.

The CDR3, as DNA: TGTGCCAGCAGCCTCACCGGGACAGGTGGTGGCTACACCTTC. Its translation is CASSLTGTGGGYTF. The chain combines TRBV9 with TRBJ1-2; 8 positions agree with TRBD1. The CDR3 is 14 amino acids. J lost 7 bases, V lost 4 bases, and 9 bases had no gene match. Germline lookup yields CDR1 SGDLS and CDR2 YYNGEE.

This rearrangement joins TRBV4-1 to TRBJ1-6, with TRBD1 identical over 7 bases. With 3 bases clipped from V and 9 bases from J, the junction kept 8 bases outside the gene matches. Germline V gives CDR1 MGHRA, CDR2 YSYEKL. CDR3 length equals 15 residues. The CDR3, as DNA: TGCGCCAGCAGCCACGACGACAGGGTCGGTTCACCCCTCCACTTT. Translation: CASSHDDRVGSPLHF.

About this clone: The junction does not match germline at one end; this may be a read error. The chain couples TRBV5-1 to TRBJ1-2; 9 bases fit TRBD1. This CDR3 spans 17 amino acids. The germline CDR1 and CDR2 sequences are SGHRS and YFSETQ. Here the CDR3 DNA reads TGCGCCGGCAGCCCTGGACAGGGGCGACCGCCTGACTATGGCTACACCTTC. Amino acid sequence: CAGSPGQGRPPDYGYTF.

This rearrangement joins TRBV27 to TRBJ2-2, with 10 bases that match TRBD1. In germline, CDR1 is MNHEY, CDR2 SMNVEV (reference sequence). The ends lost 5 bases at V and 3 bases at J; junction bases unmatched: 3. The CDR3 has 15 residues. The CDR3 DNA sequence: TGTGCCAGCAGTCTCGGGACAGGGGACACCGGGGAGCTGTTTTTT. Protein product: CASSLGTGDTGELFF.

As to this clone: At one end, the junction sequence differs from germline, possibly due to a read error. The rearrangement links TRBV7-9 to TRBJ1-1; D unresolved. Germline values: CDR1 SEHNR, CDR2 FQNEAQ (reference sequence). The CDR3 spans 15 residues. CDR3 residues: CSSSPGEGLNTEAFF. The CDR3 nucleotides read TGTTCCAGCAGCCCAGGAGAGGGATTGAACACTGAAGCTTTCTTT.

The chain joins TRBV6-5 to TRBJ2-7; D may be TRBD2 (5 bases). CDR1 and CDR2 from the germline V gene are MNHEY and SVGAGI. The CDR3 has 14 residues. The germline V and J ends were trimmed by 2 bases and 1 base, with 9 bases remaining between them. CDR3 sequence reads: CASSYGERSYEQYF. The CDR3 DNA is TGTGCCAGCAGTTACGGTGAGCGGTCCTACGAGCAGTACTTC.

The chain links TRBV27 to TRBJ2-3; tentatively, D is TRBD1 (5 bases). Germline lookup yields CDR1 MNHEY and CDR2 SMNVEV (reference sequence). The V end lost 5 bases, the J end lost 3 bases, and 12 bases lay between the germline ends. The CDR3 consists of 14 residues. The CDR3 is CASSPQVATDTQYF. CDR3 nucleotides: TGTGCCAGCAGTCCACAGGTAGCAACAGATACGCAGTATTTT.

The chain couples TRBV13 to TRBJ2-2, with 7 bases fitting TRBD1. V was pared by 1 base and J by 0 bases, with 2 bases of the junction left unmatched. Germline V gives CDR1 PRHDT, CDR2 FYEKMQ (reference sequence). The CDR3 totals 16 residues. DNA of the CDR3: TGTGCCAGCAGCTTAGAGGGACAGCCGAACACCGGGGAGCTGTTTTTT. Protein sequence: CASSLEGQPNTGELFF.

This clone came up many times. The V call is TRBV7-9, the J call TRBJ2-2, with D possibly being TRBD1 (6 bases). The CDR3 covers 13 residues. Germline assignment: CDR1 SEHNR and CDR2 FQNEAQ (reference sequence). V was pared by 5 bases and J by 7 bases, with 11 bases between. The CDR3 nucleotides are TGTGCCAGCAGCCTAACACAGGGCGGGGAGCTGTTTTTT. As protein: CASSLTQGGELFF.

This clone appeared once. V is TRBV6-1 and J is TRBJ2-4; D ambiguous. The V end was cut by 4 bases, the J end by 1 base, with 17 bases between. Germline V gives CDR1 MNHNS, CDR2 SASEGT. The CDR3 totals 17 residues. DNA for the CDR3: TGTGCCAGCAGTGCGATTTCAGGTTCTGGGGCCAAAAACATTCAGTACTTC. Residues: CASSAISGSGAKNIQYF.

The V gene is TRBV5-1, the J gene TRBJ2-1; TRBD1 aligns across 7 bases. Germline CDR1 reads SGHRS; CDR2 reads YFSETQ. The trim removed 1 base at V and 12 bases at J, leaving 7 bases unmatched. The CDR3 contains 13 residues. The CDR3 loop is CASSLPGQGVQFF. CDR3 in DNA: TGCGCCAGCAGCTTGCCAGGTCAGGGGGTGCAGTTCTTC. Combining the CDR3 with reference TRBV5-1 and TRBJ2-1 gives the whole variable domain KAGVTQTPRYLIKTRGQQVTLSCSPISGHRSVSWYQQTPGQGLQFLFEYFSETQRNKGNFPGRFSGRQFSNSRSEMNVSTLELGDSALYLCASSLPGQGVQFFGPGTRLTVL.